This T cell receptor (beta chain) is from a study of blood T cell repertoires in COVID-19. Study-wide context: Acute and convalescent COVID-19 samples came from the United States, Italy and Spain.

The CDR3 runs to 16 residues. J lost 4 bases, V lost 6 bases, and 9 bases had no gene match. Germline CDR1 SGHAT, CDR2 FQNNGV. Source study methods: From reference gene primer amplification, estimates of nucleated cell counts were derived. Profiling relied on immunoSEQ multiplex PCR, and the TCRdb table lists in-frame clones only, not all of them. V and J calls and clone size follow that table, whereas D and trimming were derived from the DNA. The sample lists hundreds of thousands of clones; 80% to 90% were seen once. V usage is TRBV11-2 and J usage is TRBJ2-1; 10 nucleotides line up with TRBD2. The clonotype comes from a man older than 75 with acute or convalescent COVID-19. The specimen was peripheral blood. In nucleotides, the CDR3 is TGTGCCAGCAGTTACCGACCGACTAGCGGGTACAATGAGCAGTTCTTC. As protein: CASSYRPTSGYNEQFF.